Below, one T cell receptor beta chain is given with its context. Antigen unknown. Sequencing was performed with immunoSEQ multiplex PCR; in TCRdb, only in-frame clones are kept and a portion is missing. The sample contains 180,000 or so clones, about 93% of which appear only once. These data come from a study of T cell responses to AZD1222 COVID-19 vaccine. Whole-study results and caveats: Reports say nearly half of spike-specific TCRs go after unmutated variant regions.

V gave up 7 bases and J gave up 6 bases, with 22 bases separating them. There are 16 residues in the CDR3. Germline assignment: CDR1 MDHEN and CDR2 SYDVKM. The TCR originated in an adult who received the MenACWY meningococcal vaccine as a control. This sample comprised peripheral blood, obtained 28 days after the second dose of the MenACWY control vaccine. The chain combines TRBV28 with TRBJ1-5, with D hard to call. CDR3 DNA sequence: TGTGCCAGCACCTCCGCCGGAGGGTCTCGGCGTCAGCCCCAGCATTTT. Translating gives CASTSAGGSRRQPQHF.